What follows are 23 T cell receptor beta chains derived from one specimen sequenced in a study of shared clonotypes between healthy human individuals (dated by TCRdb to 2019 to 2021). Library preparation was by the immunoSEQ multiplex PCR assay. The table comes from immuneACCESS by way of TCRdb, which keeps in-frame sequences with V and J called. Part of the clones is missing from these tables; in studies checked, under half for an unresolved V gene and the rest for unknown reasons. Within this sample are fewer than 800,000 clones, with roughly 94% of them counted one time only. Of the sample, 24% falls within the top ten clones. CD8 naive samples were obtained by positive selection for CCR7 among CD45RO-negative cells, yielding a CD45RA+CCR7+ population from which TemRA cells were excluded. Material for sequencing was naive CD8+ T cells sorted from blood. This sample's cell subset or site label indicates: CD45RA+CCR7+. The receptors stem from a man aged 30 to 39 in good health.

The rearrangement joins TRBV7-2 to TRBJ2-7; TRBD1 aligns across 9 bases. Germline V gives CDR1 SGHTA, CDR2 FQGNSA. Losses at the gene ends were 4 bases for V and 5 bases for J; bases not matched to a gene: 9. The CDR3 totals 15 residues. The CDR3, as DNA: TGTGCCAGCAGCTCCAACCGGGACAGGGTAGACGAGCAGTACTTC. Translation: CASSSNRDRVDEQYF.

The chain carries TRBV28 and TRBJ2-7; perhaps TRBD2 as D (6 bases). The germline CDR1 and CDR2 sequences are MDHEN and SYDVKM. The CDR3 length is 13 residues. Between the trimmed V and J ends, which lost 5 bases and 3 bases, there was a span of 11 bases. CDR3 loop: CASSPGSYYEQYF. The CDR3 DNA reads TGTGCCAGCAGTCCCGGGAGTTACTACGAGCAGTACTTC.

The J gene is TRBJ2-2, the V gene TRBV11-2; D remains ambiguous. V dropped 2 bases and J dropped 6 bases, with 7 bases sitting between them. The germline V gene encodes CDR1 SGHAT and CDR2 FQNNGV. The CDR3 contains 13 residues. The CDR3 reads CASSLSSSGELFF. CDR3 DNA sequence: TGTGCCAGCAGCTTATCCAGCTCCGGGGAGCTGTTTTTT.

CDR3 loop: CASSWGQGLNEQYF. The CDR3 region has the DNA TGTGCCAGCAGCTGGGGACAGGGCCTTAACGAGCAGTACTTC. The gene calls are TRBV5-6 and TRBJ2-7, with 9 bases matching TRBD1. V dropped 3 bases and J dropped 5; count of bases not matched to a gene: 6. The V gene's germline CDR1 is SGHDT and CDR2 YYEEEE. The CDR3 sequence is 14 residues long.

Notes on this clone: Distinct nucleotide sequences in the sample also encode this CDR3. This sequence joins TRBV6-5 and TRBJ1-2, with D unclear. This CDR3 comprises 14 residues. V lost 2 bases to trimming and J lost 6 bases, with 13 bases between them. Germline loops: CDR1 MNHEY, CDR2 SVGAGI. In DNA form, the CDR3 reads TGTGCCAGCAGTTACGGTCTCGGGGTTGATGGCTACACCTTC. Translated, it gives CASSYGLGVDGYTF.

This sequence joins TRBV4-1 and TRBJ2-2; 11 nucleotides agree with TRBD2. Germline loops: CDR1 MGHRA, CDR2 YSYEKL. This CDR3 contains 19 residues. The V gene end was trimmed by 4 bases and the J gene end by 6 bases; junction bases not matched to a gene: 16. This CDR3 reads CASSPTVLGVAGGSGELFF. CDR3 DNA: TGCGCCAGCAGCCCGACTGTCCTCGGAGTAGCGGGAGGGTCCGGGGAGCTGTTTTTT.

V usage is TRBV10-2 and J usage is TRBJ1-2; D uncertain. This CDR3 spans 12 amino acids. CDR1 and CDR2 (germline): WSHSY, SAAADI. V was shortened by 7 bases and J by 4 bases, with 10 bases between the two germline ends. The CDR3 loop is CASTDNSYGYTF. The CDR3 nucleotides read TGCGCCAGCACAGACAACTCCTATGGCTACACCTTC.

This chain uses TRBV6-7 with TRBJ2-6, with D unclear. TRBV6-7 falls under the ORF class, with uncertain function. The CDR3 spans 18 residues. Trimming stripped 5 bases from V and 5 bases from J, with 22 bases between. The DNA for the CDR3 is TGTGCCAGCAGTAAGGATCCGCGTTTACAAAGTCGGGCCAACGTCCTGACTTTC. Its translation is CASSKDPRLQSRANVLTF.

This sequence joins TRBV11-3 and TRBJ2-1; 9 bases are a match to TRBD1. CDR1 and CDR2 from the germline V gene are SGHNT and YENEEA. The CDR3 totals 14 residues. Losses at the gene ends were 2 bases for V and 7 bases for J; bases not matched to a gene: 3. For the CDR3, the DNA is TGTGCCAGCAGCTTAAGGACAGGGGTAAATGAGCAGTTCTTC. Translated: CASSLRTGVNEQFF.

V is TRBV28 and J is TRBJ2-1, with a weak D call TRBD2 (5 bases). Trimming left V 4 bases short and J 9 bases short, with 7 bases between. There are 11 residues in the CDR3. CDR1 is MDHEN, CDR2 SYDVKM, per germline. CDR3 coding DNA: TGTGCCAGCAGTTCTAGCTTTGAGCAGTTCTTC. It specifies CASSSSFEQFF.

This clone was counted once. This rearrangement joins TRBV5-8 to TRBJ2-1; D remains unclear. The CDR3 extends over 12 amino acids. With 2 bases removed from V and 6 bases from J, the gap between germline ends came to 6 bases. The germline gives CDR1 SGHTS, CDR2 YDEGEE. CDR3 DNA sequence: TGTGCCAGCAGCTTAACGGGCAATGAGCAGTTCTTC. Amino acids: CASSLTGNEQFF.

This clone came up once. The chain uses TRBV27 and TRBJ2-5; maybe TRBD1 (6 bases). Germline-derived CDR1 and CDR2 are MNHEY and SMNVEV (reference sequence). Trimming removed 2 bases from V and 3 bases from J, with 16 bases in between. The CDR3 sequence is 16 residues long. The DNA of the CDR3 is TGTGCCAGCAGTTTAAACGGGGACAATTTTAAAGAGACCCAGTACTTC. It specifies CASSLNGDNFKETQYF.

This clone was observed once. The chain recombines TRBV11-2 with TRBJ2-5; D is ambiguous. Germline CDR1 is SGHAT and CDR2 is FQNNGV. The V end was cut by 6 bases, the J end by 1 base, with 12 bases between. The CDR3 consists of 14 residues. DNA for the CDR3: TGTGCCAGCAGGCCATTTAGGAGCCAAGAGACCCAGTACTTC. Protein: CASRPFRSQETQYF.

The CDR3, as DNA: TGTGCCAGCAAGATAGCGGGAAATGTCAATGAGCAGTTCTTC. Protein sequence: CASKIAGNVNEQFF. The rearrangement uses TRBV28 and TRBJ2-1; 8 bases map to TRBD2. CDR3 length: 14 amino acids. Germline V gives CDR1 MDHEN, CDR2 SYDVKM. Unmatched junction bases numbered 8, after V lost 7 bases and J lost 6 bases.

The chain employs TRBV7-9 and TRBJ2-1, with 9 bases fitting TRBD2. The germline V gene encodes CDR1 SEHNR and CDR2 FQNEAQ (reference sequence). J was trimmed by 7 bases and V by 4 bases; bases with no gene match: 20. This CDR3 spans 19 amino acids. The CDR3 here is CASSSPSRSGTSLVNEQFF. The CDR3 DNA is TGTGCCAGCAGCTCACCCTCGAGGTCCGGGACTAGCTTAGTTAATGAGCAGTTCTTC. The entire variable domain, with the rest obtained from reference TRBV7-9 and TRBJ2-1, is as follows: DTGVSQNPRHKITKRGQNVTFRCDPISEHNRLYWYRQTLGQGPEFLTYFQNEAQLEKSRLLSDRFSAERPKGSFSTLEIQRTEQGDSAMYLCASSSPSRSGTSLVNEQFFGPGTRLTVL.

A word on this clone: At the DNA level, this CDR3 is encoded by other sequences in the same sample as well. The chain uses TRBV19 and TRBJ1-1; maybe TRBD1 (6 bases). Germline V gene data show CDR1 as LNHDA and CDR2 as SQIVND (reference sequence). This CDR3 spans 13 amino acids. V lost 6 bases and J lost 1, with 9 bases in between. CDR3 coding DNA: TGTGCCAGTAGCCCGGGACAGAACACTGAAGCTTTCTTT. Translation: CASSPGQNTEAFF.

CDR3 region: CASSGGLAGPPPGELFF. As DNA, the CDR3 is TGTGCCAGCAGCGGCGGACTAGCGGGACCGCCGCCCGGGGAGCTGTTTTTT. This sequence joins TRBV9 and TRBJ2-2; 12 nucleotides agree with TRBD2. The trim removed 3 bases at V and 6 bases at J, leaving 9 bases unmatched. Germline values: CDR1 SGDLS, CDR2 YYNGEE. This CDR3 has 17 residues.

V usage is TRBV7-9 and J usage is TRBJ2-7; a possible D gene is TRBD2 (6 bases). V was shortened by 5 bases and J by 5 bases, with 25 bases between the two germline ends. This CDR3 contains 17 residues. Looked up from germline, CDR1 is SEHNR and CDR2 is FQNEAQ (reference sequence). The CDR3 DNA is TGTGCCAGCAGCCCTCAGCCGGGAGAGGGGAGTGGCGACGAGCAGTACTTC. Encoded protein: CASSPQPGEGSGDEQYF.

The CDR3 sequence: CASSLAGDDAGELFF. The CDR3 nucleotides are TGTGCCAGCAGCTTAGCGGGAGACGATGCCGGGGAGCTGTTTTTT. The genes are TRBV5-6 and TRBJ2-2; TRBD2 matches at 8 bases. This CDR3 comprises 15 residues. V was pared by 2 bases and J by 6 bases, with 6 bases of the junction left unmatched. The germline V gene has CDR1 SGHDT and CDR2 YYEEEE.

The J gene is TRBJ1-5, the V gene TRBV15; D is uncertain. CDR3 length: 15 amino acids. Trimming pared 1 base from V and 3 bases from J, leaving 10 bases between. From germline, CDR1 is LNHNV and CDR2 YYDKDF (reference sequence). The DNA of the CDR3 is TGTGCCACCAGCAGAGTATTGGGTAACAATCAGCCCCAGCATTTT. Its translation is CATSRVLGNNQPQHF.

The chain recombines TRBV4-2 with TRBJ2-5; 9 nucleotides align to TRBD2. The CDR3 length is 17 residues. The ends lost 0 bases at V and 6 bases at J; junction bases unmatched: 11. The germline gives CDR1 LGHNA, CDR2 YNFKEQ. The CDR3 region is CASSQDVRASGTKTQYF. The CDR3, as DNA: TGTGCCAGCAGCCAAGATGTTCGGGCTAGCGGGACAAAGACCCAGTACTTC.

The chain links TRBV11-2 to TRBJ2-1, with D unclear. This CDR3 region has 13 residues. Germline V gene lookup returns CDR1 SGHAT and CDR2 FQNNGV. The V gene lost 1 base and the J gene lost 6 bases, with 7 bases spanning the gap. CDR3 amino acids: CASSLVAINEQFF. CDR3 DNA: TGTGCCAGCAGCTTAGTGGCCATCAATGAGCAGTTCTTC.

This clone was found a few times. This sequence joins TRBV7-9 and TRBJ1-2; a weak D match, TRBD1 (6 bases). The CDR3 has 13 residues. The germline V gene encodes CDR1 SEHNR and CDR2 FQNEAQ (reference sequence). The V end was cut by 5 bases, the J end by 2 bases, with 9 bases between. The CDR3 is CASSRGGNYGYTF. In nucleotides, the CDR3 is TGTGCCAGCAGCCGAGGGGGGAACTATGGCTACACCTTC.